The TCR beta chain described here comes from a study of T-cell memory formation after mild COVID-19. TCRdb re-derived calls from the 5' RACE reads in MiXCR, one entry per CDR3 protein. The sample includes 300,000 to 400,000 distinct CDR3 sequences, approximately 21% seen only once; the top ten take under 15%. Germline CDR1 is WSHSY and CDR2 is SAAADI. The J segment lost 7 bases and the V segment lost 4 bases, leaving 8 bases of the junction unmatched. The CDR3 runs 16 residues. This clonotype was detected only a few times. The receptor was derived from an adult woman who had mild COVID-19 (a few samples of this study predate the infection). Cell type and time point are not known. The J gene is TRBJ2-1, the V gene TRBV10-2, with 12 nucleotides matching TRBD2. Sequencing was performed on PBMCs or a T cell subset sorted from them (not recorded which). CDR3 residues: CASSVRLAGVMNEQFF. The DNA of the CDR3 is TGCGCCAGCAGTGTTAGACTAGCGGGAGTCATGAATGAGCAGTTCTTC.